The clone carrying this TCR beta chain has ten or more counts. Its antigen is undetermined. The data are from a study of regulatory T cells in long-lasting Graves disease. Study-wide background: Antithyroid drugs had been taken by newly diagnosed Graves' patients for under 3 months.

CDR1 and CDR2 (germline): KGHSH, LQKENI. The length of the CDR3 is 15 residues. Trimming at V came to 8 bases and at J to 2 bases, leaving 7 bases not matched to a gene. Study findings and constraints: Segments TRBV28, TRBJ1-2 and TRBJ2-5 showed preferential usage in persistent disease.

Stated time point: newly diagnosed GD, antithyroid drugs for less than 3 months. PBMC-extracted RNA yielded the TCR library. It was by American Thyroid Association guidelines that Graves' disease was diagnosed. HTBI primers from iRepertoire and Arm-PCR of CDR3 regions yielded the TCR beta libraries. In the authors' workflow: Spanning all samples, the identified segments comprised about 62 TRBV and 14 to 15 TRBJ. TCRdb fed the multiplex PCR reads into MiXCR, producing one record per CDR3 protein. For this entry, the V and J calls and clone size follow TCRdb and not the study's own pipeline. The repertoire holds 370,000 or so distinct CDR3 sequences, with about 16% as singletons. A further study also used this sample, focusing on T cells in Graves' hyperthyroidism and ophthalmopathy.

The material sequenced was peripheral blood mononuclear cells (PBMCs), taken at new diagnosis, from a patient treated with antithyroid drugs. This sequence originates from a woman aged 18-30 years with Graves disease. The chain combines TRBV18 with TRBJ2-7, with 12 nucleotides matching TRBD2. This CDR3 is CASSPLAGGPYEQYF. DNA of the CDR3: TGTGCCAGCAGCCCACTAGCGGGGGGCCCCTACGAGCAGTACTTC.